These 13 T cell receptor beta chains share one sample of origin, sequenced in a study of identical twins. TCRdb independently ran MiXCR on the 5' RACE reads; one entry per CDR3 protein. The data show roughly 470,000 distinct CDR3 sequences, about 13% seen once. These records were also assigned to another study, of yellow fever vaccine responses in identical twins.

Input material: CD4+ T cells sorted from blood. The origin of the receptors is a woman between 18 and 30 years old in good health.

This clonotype was picked up many times. CDR3 sequence: CASSLQGDNEQFF. For the CDR3, the DNA is TGCGCCAGCAGCTTACAGGGAGACAATGAGCAGTTCTTC. The chain carries TRBV5-1 and TRBJ2-1, with a possible D match to TRBD1 (6 bases). The V end lost 2 bases, the J end lost 5 bases, and 8 bases lay between the germline ends. The CDR3 covers 13 residues. CDR1 and CDR2 (germline): SGHRS, YFSETQ.

The J gene is TRBJ2-4, the V gene TRBV12-5; tentative D call: TRBD2 (6 bases). The V end was cut by 1 base, the J end by 6 bases, with 10 bases between. The length of the CDR3 is 14 residues. Germline V gives CDR1 LGHNT, CDR2 FRNRAP. The CDR3 spells CASGLAGDGNIQYF. CDR3 sequence (DNA): TGTGCTAGTGGTTTGGCGGGGGATGGAAACATTCAGTACTTC.

V and J are TRBV4-2 and TRBJ2-7; 9 bases line up with TRBD2. Germline values: CDR1 LGHNA, CDR2 YNFKEQ. This CDR3 region has 18 residues. Trimming took 0 bases from V and 3 from J; bases not matched to a gene: 12. The CDR3 DNA follows: TGTGCCAGCAGCCAAGATGTCGGGTCTAGCGGGAAGGGCTACGAGCAGTACTTC. Amino acids: CASSQDVGSSGKGYEQYF.

This clonotype was counted many times. V gene TRBV7-3 combines with J gene TRBJ1-2; no reliable D call. Germline CDR1 and CDR2: SGHTA and FQGTGA. This CDR3 spans 14 amino acids. V dropped 1 base and J dropped 5 bases, with 11 bases sitting between them. The chain's CDR3 is CASSLNPAGYGYTF. CDR3 bases: TGTGCCAGCAGCTTAAACCCGGCGGGGTATGGCTACACCTTC. Supplemented by reference TRBV7-3 and TRBJ1-2, the full variable domain reads GAGVSQTPSNKVTEKGKYVELRCDPISGHTALYWYRQSLGQGPEFLIYFQGTGAADDSGLPNDRFFAVRPEGSVSTLKIQRTERGDSAVYLCASSLNPAGYGYTFGSGTRLTVV.

This clonotype was seen a handful of times. V and J are TRBV2 and TRBJ1-5; the D is unclear. The CDR3 contains 15 residues. V lost 8 bases to trimming and J lost 2 bases, with 16 bases between them. Germline V gene sequence: CDR1 SNHLY, CDR2 FYNNEI. CDR3 coding DNA: TGTGCCAGCGGAGGGAGTACCGGGGGCAATCAGCCCCAGCATTTT. This codes for CASGGSTGGNQPQHF.

This clonotype was found a few times. The chain has TRBV2 and TRBJ1-5, with 8 bases aligning to TRBD1. Germline-derived CDR1 and CDR2 are SNHLY and FYNNEI. The CDR3 is 15 amino acids. Trimming took 3 bases from V and 7 from J; bases not matched to a gene: 8. CDR3 in DNA: TGTGCCAGCAGTGACAGGGGGCGAATCGGCCAGCCCCAGCATTTT. It specifies CASSDRGRIGQPQHF.

This clonotype was detected only a few times. CDR3 DNA: TGTGCCTGGAGGCAGCCTAATTCACCCCTCCACTTT. Translated, it gives CAWRQPNSPLHF. The chain is built from TRBV30 and TRBJ1-6, with D uncertain. The CDR3 covers 12 residues. V was clipped by 3 bases and J by 6 bases, with 6 bases between them. CDR1 and CDR2 (germline): GTSNPN, SVGIG (reference sequence).

This clonotype was counted only a few times. The chain combines TRBV6-5 with TRBJ2-6; no reliable D call. CDR1 is MNHEY, CDR2 SVGAGI, per germline. V was cut by 0 bases and J by 2 bases, with 5 bases left in between. The CDR3 totals 15 residues. CDR3 nucleotide sequence: TGTGCCAGCAGTTACTCGACCACTGGGGCCAACGTCCTGACTTTC. Its protein is CASSYSTTGANVLTF.

This clonotype has just a few counts. CDR3 nucleotide sequence: TGCGCCAGCAGCTTAAATAGGGATACGCAGTATTTT. Encoded protein: CASSLNRDTQYF. The V call is TRBV5-1, the J call TRBJ2-3, with D hard to call. This CDR3 region has 12 residues. Germline CDR1 reads SGHRS; CDR2 reads YFSETQ. V lost 2 bases and J 6 bases, leaving 7 bases between the germline ends.

This clonotype was seen many times. The chain joins TRBV7-8 to TRBJ2-2; possible D gene TRBD1, 5 bases. The CDR3 runs 16 residues. Deletions cut 5 bases from V and 0 bases from J, with 13 bases between. Germline V gene sequence: CDR1 SGHVS, CDR2 FQNEAQ. The CDR3: CASSLRQPPNTGELFF. CDR3 DNA sequence: TGTGCCAGCAGCCTTCGACAGCCACCGAACACCGGGGAGCTGTTTTTT.

This clonotype has just a few counts. The chain combines TRBV6-1 with TRBJ1-2; the match to TRBD1 covers 10 bases. The CDR3 has 14 residues. CDR1 and CDR2 from the germline V gene are MNHNS and SASEGT. V shed 8 bases, J shed 8 bases, and the junction held 11 bases outside the gene matches. The CDR3, as DNA: TGTGCCAGCCATATACCGGACAGGGGGTTAGGCTACACCTTC. Translating it yields CASHIPDRGLGYTF.

V gene TRBV7-2 combines with J gene TRBJ2-3; D is uncertain. The CDR3 consists of 15 residues. CDR1 and CDR2 from the germline V gene are SGHTA and FQGNSA. Trimming removed 6 bases at V and 2 bases at J, with 15 bases between. CDR3 coding DNA: TGTGCCAGCAGACCCGGGCCTCAAAACACAGATACGCAGTATTTT. Amino acid sequence: CASRPGPQNTDTQYF.

The rearrangement uses TRBV28 and TRBJ2-6, with no clear D. Germline assignment: CDR1 MDHEN and CDR2 SYDVKM. With 11 bases removed from V and 0 bases from J, the gap between germline ends came to 11 bases. This CDR3 is built from 14 residues. CDR3 sequence (DNA): TGTGCCTCACAAACACCCTCTGGGGCCAACGTCCTGACTTTC. This translates into CASQTPSGANVLTF.